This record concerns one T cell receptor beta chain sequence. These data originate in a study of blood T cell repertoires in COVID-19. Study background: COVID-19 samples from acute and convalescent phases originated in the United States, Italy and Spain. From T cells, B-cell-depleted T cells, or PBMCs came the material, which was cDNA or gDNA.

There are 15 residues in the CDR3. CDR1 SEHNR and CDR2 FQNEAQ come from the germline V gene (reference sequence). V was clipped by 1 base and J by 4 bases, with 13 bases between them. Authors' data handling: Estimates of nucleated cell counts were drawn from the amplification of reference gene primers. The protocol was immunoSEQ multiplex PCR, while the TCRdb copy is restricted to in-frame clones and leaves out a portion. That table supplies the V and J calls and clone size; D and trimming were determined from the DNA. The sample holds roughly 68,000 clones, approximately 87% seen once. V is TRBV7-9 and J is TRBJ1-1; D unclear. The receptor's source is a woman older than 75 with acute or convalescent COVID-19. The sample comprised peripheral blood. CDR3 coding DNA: TGTGCCAGCAGCTTAGAGGGCGGGCGGGCCACTGAAGCTTTCTTT. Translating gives CASSLEGGRATEAFF.